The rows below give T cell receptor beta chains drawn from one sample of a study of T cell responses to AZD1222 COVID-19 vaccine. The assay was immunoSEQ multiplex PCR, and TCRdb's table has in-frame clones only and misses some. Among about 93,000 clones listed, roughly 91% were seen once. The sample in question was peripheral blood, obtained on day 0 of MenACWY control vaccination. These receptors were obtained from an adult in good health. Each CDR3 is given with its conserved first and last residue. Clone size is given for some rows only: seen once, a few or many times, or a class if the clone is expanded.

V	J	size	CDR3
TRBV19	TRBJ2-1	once	CASTHSRTVNEQFF
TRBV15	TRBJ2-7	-	CATSKGRPGGGEQYF
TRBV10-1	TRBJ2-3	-	CASSEGTGLDTQYF
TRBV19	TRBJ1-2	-	CASSMTYGYTF
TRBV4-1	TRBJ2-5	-	CASSQKTPGGETQYF
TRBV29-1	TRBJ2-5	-	CSVSGGGQETQYF
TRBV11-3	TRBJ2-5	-	CASSFPGRGGEETQYF
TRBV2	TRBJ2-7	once	CASTGLTHEQYF
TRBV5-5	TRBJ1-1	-	CASSLGRQNTEAFF
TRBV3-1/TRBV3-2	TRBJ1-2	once	CASYQGAGGYTF
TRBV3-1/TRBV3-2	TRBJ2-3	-	CASSQNGASGGTQYF
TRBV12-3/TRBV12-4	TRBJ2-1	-	CASTIQGSHEQFF
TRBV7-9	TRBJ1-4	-	CASSSPGDVDGEKLFF
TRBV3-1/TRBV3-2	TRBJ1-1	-	CASSRTRLGWGTEAFF
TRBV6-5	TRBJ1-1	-	CASSYPLGQGLPAFF
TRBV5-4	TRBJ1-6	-	CASSLRGIGSPLHF
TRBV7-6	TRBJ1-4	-	CASSSPAETNEKLFF
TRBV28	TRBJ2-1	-	CASSLLGETYNEQFF
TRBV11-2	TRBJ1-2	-	CASSRDRATYGYTF
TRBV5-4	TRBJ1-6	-	CASSLEGPGNSPLHF
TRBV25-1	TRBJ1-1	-	CASSVGSQAFF
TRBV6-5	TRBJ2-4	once	CASSYGAGVAKNIQYF
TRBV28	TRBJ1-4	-	CASSLAHGTNEKLFF
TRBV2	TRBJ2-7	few	CASSGRGIEQYF
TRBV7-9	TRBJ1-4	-	CASSSRSGEKLFF
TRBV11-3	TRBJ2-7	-	CASSLDGGVSYEQYF
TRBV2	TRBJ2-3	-	CASSERGSTDTQYF
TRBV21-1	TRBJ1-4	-	CASSKLGGTNEKLFF
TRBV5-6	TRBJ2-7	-	CASSWDSYEQYF
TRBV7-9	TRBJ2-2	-	CAARANTGELFF
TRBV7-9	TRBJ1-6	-	CASSLEGGSPLHF
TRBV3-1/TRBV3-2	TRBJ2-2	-	CASSQFGGGTGELFF
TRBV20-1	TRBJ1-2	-	CSASYWTEAGYTF
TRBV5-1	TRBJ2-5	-	CASSLQETQYF
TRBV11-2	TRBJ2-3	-	CASSLIGGLTSRTDTQYF
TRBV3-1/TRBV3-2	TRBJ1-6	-	CASSQRDRDNSPLHF
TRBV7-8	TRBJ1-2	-	CASSPFRGRTSYGYTF
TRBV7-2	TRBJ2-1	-	CASSRQRGGNNEQFF
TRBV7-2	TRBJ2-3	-	CASSFSTDTQYF
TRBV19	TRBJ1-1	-	CASSRTGLTILDTEAFF
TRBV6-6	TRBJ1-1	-	CASSYLSSGVEAFF
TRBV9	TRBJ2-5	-	CASSAGLAGVRVGETQYF
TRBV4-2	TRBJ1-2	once	CASSQDLLGVGGANGYTF
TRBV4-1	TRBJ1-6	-	CASSQEETVGNSPLHF
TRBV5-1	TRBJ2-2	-	CASSETGGTGELFF
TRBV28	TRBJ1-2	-	CASSPIGGRYGYGYTF
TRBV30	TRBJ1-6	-	CAWDLGDSPLHF
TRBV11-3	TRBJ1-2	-	CASSGTGIGYTF
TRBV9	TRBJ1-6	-	CASSPGRNYNSPLHF
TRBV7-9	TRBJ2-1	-	CASSLPGGSYNEQFF
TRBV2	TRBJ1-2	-	CASSESQGQLYGYTF
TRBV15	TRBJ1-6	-	CATSRGGRGTTSSYNSPLHF
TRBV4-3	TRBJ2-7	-	CASSQGTGGPYEQYF
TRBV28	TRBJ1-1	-	CASRYLGGLKGMNTEAFF
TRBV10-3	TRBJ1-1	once	CAISERAMNTEAFF
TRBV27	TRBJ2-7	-	CASSLSRRVGGYEQYF
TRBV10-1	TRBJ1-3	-	CASSVDSSGNTIYF
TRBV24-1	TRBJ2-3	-	CATSDPTKTADTQYF
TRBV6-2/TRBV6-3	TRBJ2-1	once	CASSSVGGNEQFF
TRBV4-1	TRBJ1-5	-	CASSQGQGNQPQHF